The clone carrying this T cell receptor (beta chain) has only one observation. This sample was taken from a study of blood T cell repertoires in COVID-19. Using immunoSEQ multiplex PCR, the repertoire was profiled, and TCRdb retains in-frame clones only, with some absent. Of over 200,000 clones in the sample, 87% were seen once. This CDR3 region has 16 residues. In germline, CDR1 is LGHNA, CDR2 YSLEER. The V segment lost 1 base and the J segment 0 bases; nucleotides outside the gene matches: 3. The sample was PBMCs or T cells enriched from blood (not recorded which). This chain uses TRBV4-3 with TRBJ2-3; 8 bases agree with TRBD2. The source of this sequence is a man younger than 45 who had recovered from COVID-19. As DNA, the CDR3 is TGCGCCAGCAGCCAAGCTAGCGGGTCTAGCACAGATACGCAGTATTTT. It yields the protein CASSQASGSSTDTQYF.